This TCR beta chain was captured in a study of T cells in tumors after PD-1 blockade. Overall study context: Excluded were patients with checkpoint blockade, immunosuppressants, or radiotherapy or other anti-cancer therapy within 4 weeks. Some patients also took daily vismodegib 150 mg during anti-PD-1 treatment. Blood samples averaged about 120,000 templates (range about 21,000-260,000) and approximately 37,000 unique clonotypes.

On this clone: Its antigen remains unidentified.

TCRdb's table, derived via immunoSEQ multiplex PCR, lists solely in-frame clones and lacks some. This repertoire shows about 59,000 clones, roughly 78% found once; its top ten account for around an eighth. General study results and limits: Blood contained about 40% of the tumor's TCR clonotypes.

The germline V gene has CDR1 GTSNPN and CDR2 SVGIG (reference sequence). The ends were cut back, 2 bases at V and 2 bases at J, with 13 bases in the middle. The CDR3 is made up of 14 amino acids. The material was PBMCs, obtained before anti-PD-1 treatment. The rearrangement joins TRBV30 to TRBJ2-7; possible D gene TRBD1, 6 bases. The TCR sequence derives from a human donor with basal cell carcinoma. CDR3 bases: TGTGCCTGGAGTCAGGGGACGGTGGCCTACGAGCAGTACTTC. Protein product: CAWSQGTVAYEQYF.